These 29 T cell receptor beta chains came from one sample sequenced in a study of blood T cell repertoires in COVID-19. TCRdb's copy holds only in-frame clones and misses some; the assay was immunoSEQ multiplex PCR. The sample shows 150,000 to 200,000 clones, roughly 88% of them seen only once. The sequenced material came from PBMCs or T cells enriched from blood (not recorded which). These receptors came from a man aged 65 to 79 who had been exposed to COVID-19.

The chain carries TRBV18 and TRBJ1-2; 8 bases align to TRBD1. From germline, CDR1 is KGHSH and CDR2 LQKENI. This CDR3 spans 11 amino acids. V trimming: 5 bases; J trimming: 13 bases; junction bases outside the gene matches: 6. The CDR3 spells CASSSQGAGTF. The CDR3 DNA is TGTGCCAGCTCATCTCAGGGGGCGGGCACCTTC.

This sequence joins TRBV18 and TRBJ2-7; 7 nucleotides agree with TRBD2. The length of the CDR3 is 14 residues. The J segment lost 3 bases and the V segment lost 3 bases, leaving 5 bases of the junction unmatched. Germline values: CDR1 KGHSH, CDR2 LQKENI. CDR3 in DNA: TGTGCCAGCTCACCTGCCCCGGGGGGCTACGAGCAGTACTTC. Translation: CASSPAPGGYEQYF.

The chain joins TRBV2 to TRBJ1-1; D remains ambiguous. The CDR3 covers 14 residues. Germline V CDR1 and CDR2: SNHLY, FYNNEI. Trimming removed 0 bases at V and 6 bases at J, with 11 bases between. The CDR3 is CASSEARQTSEAFF. The CDR3 nucleotides are TGTGCCAGCAGTGAAGCGCGGCAGACGTCTGAAGCTTTCTTT.

The chain carries TRBV18 and TRBJ1-4; D perhaps matches TRBD1 (5 bases). CDR3 length equals 18 residues. Germline V lookup: CDR1 KGHSH, CDR2 LQKENI. V gave up 3 bases and J gave up 5 bases, with 22 bases separating them. CDR3 sequence (DNA): TGTGCCAGCTCACCGGTACCGGTAGGCGGGGCCTCGAATGAAAAACTGTTTTTT. Translation gives CASSPVPVGGASNEKLFF.

V usage is TRBV12-3 or TRBV12-4 and J usage is TRBJ2-3, with unresolved D. This CDR3 region has 13 residues. Trimming took off 5 bases at V and 0 bases at J, with 6 bases between the two ends. The CDR3 here is CASSPPSTDTQYF. In DNA form, the CDR3 reads TGTGCCAGCAGTCCTCCCAGCACAGATACGCAGTATTTT.

The chain is built from TRBV10-3 and TRBJ1-3; 8 bases map to TRBD1. This CDR3 region has 15 residues. The trim removed 6 bases at V and 0 bases at J, leaving 4 bases unmatched. In germline, CDR1 is ENHRY, CDR2 SYGVKD. The CDR3 spells CAIRLGQGSGNTIYF. The CDR3 coding sequence is TGTGCCATCAGGCTCGGACAGGGCTCTGGAAACACCATATATTTT.

This clone showed up just once. The J gene is TRBJ1-4, the V gene TRBV7-9; D gene unclear. There are 15 residues in the CDR3. CDR1 and CDR2 (germline): SEHNR, FQNEAQ (reference sequence). The V end was cut by 4 bases, the J end by 8 bases, with 17 bases between. The CDR3 sequence: CASSSLKAEREKLFF. The CDR3 bases are TGTGCCAGCAGCTCCCTGAAGGCGGAACGGGAAAAACTGTTTTTT.

The V gene is TRBV7-2, the J gene TRBJ2-3; 7 bases align to TRBD2. The germline CDR1 and CDR2 sequences are SGHTA and FQGNSA. The CDR3 contains 17 residues. After removal of 5 bases from V and 2 bases from J, the junction contained 13 bases not matched to a gene. The CDR3 region has the DNA TGTGCCAGCAGCCCCCACCCACTAGCGCTCGACACAGATACGCAGTATTTT. It encodes CASSPHPLALDTDTQYF. Based on the CDR3 plus reference TRBV7-2 and TRBJ2-3, the full variable domain is GAGVSQSPSNKVTEKGKDVELRCDPISGHTALYWYRQSLGQGLEFLIYFQGNSAPDKSGLPSDRFSAERTGGSVSTLTIQRTQQEDSAVYLCASSPHPLALDTDTQYFGPGTRLTVL.

The V and J genes are TRBV7-3 and TRBJ1-1; 9 nucleotides align to TRBD1. Trimming cost V 5 bases and J 4 bases; bases outside gene matches: 8. CDR1 and CDR2 from the germline V gene are SGHTA and FQGTGA. The CDR3 is made up of 15 amino acids. Here the CDR3 reads CASSPTGTGLTEAFF. CDR3 coding DNA: TGTGCCAGCAGCCCAACCGGGACAGGGCTCACTGAAGCTTTCTTT.

The rearrangement joins TRBV2 to TRBJ1-1, with D hard to call. Germline V gene sequence: CDR1 SNHLY, CDR2 FYNNEI. This CDR3 is built from 12 residues. Trimming took 4 bases from V and 4 from J, leaving 7 bases between them. CDR3 DNA sequence: TGTGCCAGCAGTGGAACACGCACTGAAGCTTTCTTT. As protein: CASSGTRTEAFF.

The rearrangement links TRBV5-4 to TRBJ1-2, with D perhaps matching TRBD1 (6 bases). Germline CDR1 and CDR2: SGHNT and YYREEE (reference sequence). V gave up 0 bases and J gave up 1 base, with 16 bases separating them. The CDR3 covers 17 residues. As DNA, the CDR3 is TGTGCCAGCAGCTTGGTCGGGACACCGGTTCGTAACTATGGCTACACCTTC. Encoded protein: CASSLVGTPVRNYGYTF.

J is TRBJ1-1 and V is TRBV6-5, with TRBD1 matching 7 bases. Germline V gene sequence: CDR1 MNHEY, CDR2 SVGAGI. CDR3 length: 15 residues. V lost 3 bases, J lost 3 bases, and 7 bases stayed unmatched. In nucleotides, the CDR3 is TGTGCCAGCAGTTATCACAGGGGTTTTGACACTGAAGCTTTCTTT. Translating gives CASSYHRGFDTEAFF.

The chain is built from TRBV5-1 and TRBJ2-5, with D possibly being TRBD1 (6 bases). Germline CDR1 and CDR2: SGHRS and YFSETQ. There are 13 residues in the CDR3. V was shortened by 4 bases and J by 5 bases, with 12 bases between the two germline ends. The CDR3 DNA reads as TGCGCCAGCAGCGGTAGGGGGTACGAGACCCAGTACTTC. This encodes CASSGRGYETQYF.

The CDR3 DNA reads as TGTGCCAGCAGTTCATCGGACAGGGGATTAAAACAGACCTTC. It codes for CASSSSDRGLKQTF. The V and J genes are TRBV27 and TRBJ1-2; 9 bases are shared with TRBD1. V was clipped by 4 bases and J by 14 bases; unmatched bases: 14. This CDR3 is 14 amino acids long. CDR1 MNHEY and CDR2 SMNVEV come from the germline V gene (reference sequence).

The chain has TRBV6-5 and TRBJ2-7; 7 nucleotides agree with TRBD2. CDR1 is MNHEY, CDR2 SVGAGI, per germline. The trim removed 6 bases at V and 5 bases at J, leaving 7 bases unmatched. The CDR3 covers 13 residues. The CDR3 spells CASRDSGGNEQYF. The CDR3 DNA is TGTGCCAGCAGGGATTCCGGGGGGAACGAGCAGTACTTC.

On this clone: The junction departs from the called germline gene at one end, perhaps through a read error. The V call is TRBV3-1 (or the pseudogene TRBV3-2), the J call TRBJ1-2; TRBD1 is a possible D gene (6 bases). CDR3 length: 11 amino acids. From germline, CDR1 is LGHDT and CDR2 YNNKEL (reference sequence). The CDR3 sequence: CASSQAQGFSF. The CDR3 nucleotides are TGTGCCAGCAGCCAAGCCCAGGGGTTCTCCTTC.

The V and J genes are TRBV7-2 and TRBJ1-5, with 9 bases fitting TRBD1. This CDR3 has 16 residues. The V segment lost 0 bases and the J segment 7 bases; nucleotides outside the gene matches: 7. The germline V gene encodes CDR1 SGHTA and CDR2 FQGNSA. The CDR3 nucleotides read TGTGCCAGCAGCTTAGCTGGGACAGGGAACGGACAGCCCCAGCATTTT. This encodes CASSLAGTGNGQPQHF.

The chain employs TRBV9 and TRBJ2-4, with a possible D match to TRBD2 (5 bases). Trimming removed 4 bases at V and 2 bases at J, with 16 bases between. Per the germline V gene, CDR1 is SGDLS and CDR2 is YYNGEE. This CDR3 contains 16 residues. This CDR3 is CASSLRGAESKNIQYF. CDR3 DNA: TGTGCCAGCAGCCTCAGAGGAGCGGAGTCCAAAAACATTCAGTACTTC. Supplemented by reference TRBV9 and TRBJ2-4, the full variable domain reads DSGVTQTPKHLITATGQRVTLRCSPRSGDLSVYWYQQSLDQGLQFLIQYYNGEERAKGNILERFSAQQFPDLHSELNLSSLELGDSALYFCASSLRGAESKNIQYFGAGTRLSVL.

V and J are TRBV29-1 and TRBJ1-3; D might be TRBD1 (5 bases). V was trimmed by 7 bases and J by 2 bases, leaving 12 bases between them. The CDR3 is 13 residues long. The germline CDR1 and CDR2 sequences are SQVTM and ANQGSEA. The CDR3 DNA is TGCAGCGATCGACCGACAGCTGGAAACACCATATATTTT. Translated, it gives CSDRPTAGNTIYF. The full variable domain, rest sourced from reference TRBV29-1 and TRBJ1-3, is SAVISQKPSRDICQRGTSLTIQCQVDSQVTMMFWYRQQPGQSLTLIATANQGSEATYESGFVIDKFPISRPNLTFSTLTVSNMSPEDSSIYLCSDRPTAGNTIYFGEGSWLTVV.

In DNA form, the CDR3 reads TGTGCCAGTAGTATGGAGGGGGCTGTTGGAAACACCATATATTTT. Its translation is CASSMEGAVGNTIYF. V usage is TRBV19 and J usage is TRBJ1-3; TRBD1 agrees at 7 bases. The length of the CDR3 is 15 residues. Germline lookup yields CDR1 LNHDA and CDR2 SQIVND (reference sequence). V lost 3 bases, J lost 3 bases, and 5 bases stayed unmatched.

The gene calls are TRBV13 and TRBJ2-7; TRBD1 matches 9 bases. CDR1 is PRHDT, CDR2 FYEKMQ, per germline (reference sequence). The CDR3 consists of 15 residues. V lost 5 bases and J lost 3; bases outside the gene matches: 8. DNA of the CDR3: TGTGCCAGCAGCCAGGACAGGGGAGGCTACTACGAGCAGTACTTC. It is translated as CASSQDRGGYYEQYF.

The DNA of the CDR3 is TGCGCCAGCAGCCAATCCGAGCTCACAGGGGCCTATGGCTACACCTTC. Translated, it gives CASSQSELTGAYGYTF. This chain links TRBV4-1 with TRBJ1-2; 7 bases map to TRBD1. Germline V gene lookup returns CDR1 MGHRA and CDR2 YSYEKL. The ends lost 2 bases at V and 4 bases at J; junction bases unmatched: 10. CDR3 length: 16 amino acids.

A few counts support this clone. The chain uses TRBV5-4 and TRBJ1-1; TRBD1 is a possible D gene (5 bases). CDR1 is SGHNT, CDR2 YYREEE, per germline (reference sequence). Trimming took 7 bases from V and 1 from J, leaving 14 bases between them. This CDR3 has 14 residues. In DNA, the CDR3 is TGTGCCAGCTCCCTGGGGGGACCGAACACTGAAGCTTTCTTT. This encodes CASSLGGPNTEAFF. Full variable domain (remainder filled in from reference TRBV5-4 and TRBJ1-1): ETGVTQSPTHLIKTRGQQVTLRCSSQSGHNTVSWYQQALGQGPQFIFQYYREEENGRGNFPPRFSGLQFPNYSSELNVNALELDDSALYLCASSLGGPNTEAFFGQGTRLTVV.

The chain has TRBV9 and TRBJ1-1; 10 nucleotides agree with TRBD1. V was clipped by 0 bases and J by 5 bases; unmatched bases: 4. Per the germline V gene, CDR1 is SGDLS and CDR2 is YYNGEE. The CDR3 sequence is 15 residues long. The CDR3 reads CASSVGPGQGTEAFF. In DNA form, the CDR3 reads TGTGCCAGCAGCGTAGGCCCGGGACAGGGGACTGAAGCTTTCTTT. Full variable domain (missing parts from reference TRBV9 and TRBJ1-1): DSGVTQTPKHLITATGQRVTLRCSPRSGDLSVYWYQQSLDQGLQFLIQYYNGEERAKGNILERFSAQQFPDLHSELNLSSLELGDSALYFCASSVGPGQGTEAFFGQGTRLTVV.

The CDR3 DNA reads as TGTGCCAGCAGTTCCATGACAGGGTCTCTTGAAGCTTTCTTT. The encoded protein is CASSSMTGSLEAFF. The chain uses TRBV6-6 and TRBJ1-1, with 7 bases matching TRBD1. V dropped 4 bases and J dropped 7; count of bases not matched to a gene: 9. The CDR3 has 14 amino acids. Germline-derived CDR1 and CDR2 are MNHNY and SVGAGI (reference sequence).

V and J are TRBV4-3 and TRBJ2-1, with 10 bases matching TRBD2. V dropped 0 bases and J dropped 9; count of bases not matched to a gene: 2. CDR3 length: 14 amino acids. Germline assignment: CDR1 LGHNA and CDR2 YSLEER. In nucleotides, the CDR3 is TGCGCCAGCAGCCAAGAACTAGCGGGGATTGAGCAGTTCTTC. This translates into CASSQELAGIEQFF.

The chain has TRBV5-1 and TRBJ2-7; D is possibly TRBD2 (5 bases). Germline assignment: CDR1 SGHRS and CDR2 YFSETQ. The CDR3 contains 14 residues. V lost 5 bases and J lost 0, with 12 bases in between. Written as DNA, the CDR3 is TGCGCCAGCAGTTTACTAGAATCCTCCTACGAGCAGTACTTC. Translated: CASSLLESSYEQYF.

A remark on this clone: Other DNA sequences in this sample translate to the same CDR3. This chain uses TRBV2 with TRBJ1-2; 7 bases map to TRBD1. From germline, CDR1 is SNHLY and CDR2 FYNNEI. With V trimmed by 5 bases and J by 2 bases, 2 bases remained unmatched. The CDR3 length is 13 residues. Here the CDR3 DNA reads TGTGCCAGCAGTCCGGACAGGAACTATGGCTACACCTTC. Its translation is CASSPDRNYGYTF.

The V call is TRBV27, the J call TRBJ2-7, with 10 bases lining up with TRBD2. The CDR3 is made up of 14 amino acids. CDR1 and CDR2 (germline): MNHEY, SMNVEV (reference sequence). V dropped 5 bases and J dropped 4; count of bases not matched to a gene: 5. CDR3: CASSRLAGIYEQYF. CDR3 in DNA: TGTGCCAGCAGTCGACTAGCGGGTATTTACGAGCAGTACTTC.